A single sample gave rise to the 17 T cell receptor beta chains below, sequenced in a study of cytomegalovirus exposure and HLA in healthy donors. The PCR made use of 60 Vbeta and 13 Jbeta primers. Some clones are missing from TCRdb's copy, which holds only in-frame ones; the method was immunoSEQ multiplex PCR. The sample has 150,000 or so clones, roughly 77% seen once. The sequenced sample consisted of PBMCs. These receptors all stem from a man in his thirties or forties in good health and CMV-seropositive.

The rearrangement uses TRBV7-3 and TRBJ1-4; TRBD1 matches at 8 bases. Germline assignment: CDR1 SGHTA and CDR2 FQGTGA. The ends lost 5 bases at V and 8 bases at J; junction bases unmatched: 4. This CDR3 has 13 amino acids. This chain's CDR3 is CASSQQGGEKLFF. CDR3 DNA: TGTGCCAGCAGCCAACAGGGGGGAGAAAAACTGTTTTTT.

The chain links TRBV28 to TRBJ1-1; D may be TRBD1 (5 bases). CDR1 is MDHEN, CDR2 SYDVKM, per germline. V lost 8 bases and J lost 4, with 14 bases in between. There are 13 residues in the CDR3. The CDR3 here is CASASGGSTEAFF. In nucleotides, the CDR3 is TGTGCCAGCGCCTCCGGGGGGAGCACTGAAGCTTTCTTT.

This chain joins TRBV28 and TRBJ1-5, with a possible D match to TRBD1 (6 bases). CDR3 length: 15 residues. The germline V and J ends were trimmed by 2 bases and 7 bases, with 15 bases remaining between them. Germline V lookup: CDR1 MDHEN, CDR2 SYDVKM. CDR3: CASSLGGAGGQPQHF. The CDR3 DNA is TGTGCCAGCAGTTTAGGGGGCGCGGGTGGCCAGCCCCAGCATTTT.

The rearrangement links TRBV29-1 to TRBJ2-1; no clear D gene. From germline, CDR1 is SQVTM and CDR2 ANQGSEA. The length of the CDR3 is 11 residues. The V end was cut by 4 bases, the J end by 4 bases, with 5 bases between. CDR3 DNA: TGCAGCGTTGGTTTATACAATGAGCAGTTCTTC. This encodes CSVGLYNEQFF.

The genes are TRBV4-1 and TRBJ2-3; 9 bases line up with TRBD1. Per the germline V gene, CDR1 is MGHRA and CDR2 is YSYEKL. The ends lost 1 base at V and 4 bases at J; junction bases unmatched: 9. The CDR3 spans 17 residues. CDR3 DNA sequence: TGCGCCAGCAGCCAAGGTTGGGGGACAGGGTTATCAGATACGCAGTATTTT. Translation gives CASSQGWGTGLSDTQYF.

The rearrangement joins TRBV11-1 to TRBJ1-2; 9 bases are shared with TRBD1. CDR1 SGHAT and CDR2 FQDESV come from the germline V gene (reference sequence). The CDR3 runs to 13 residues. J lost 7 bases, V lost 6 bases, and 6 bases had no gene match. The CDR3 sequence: CASSGTGLRGYTF. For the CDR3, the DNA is TGTGCCAGCAGTGGGACAGGGCTTCGTGGCTACACCTTC.

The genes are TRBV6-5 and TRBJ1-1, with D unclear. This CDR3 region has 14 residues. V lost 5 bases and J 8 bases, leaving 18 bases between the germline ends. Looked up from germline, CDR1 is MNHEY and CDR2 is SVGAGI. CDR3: CASSRTPDGSEAFF. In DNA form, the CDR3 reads TGTGCCAGCAGTCGTACCCCGGACGGGAGCGAAGCTTTCTTT.

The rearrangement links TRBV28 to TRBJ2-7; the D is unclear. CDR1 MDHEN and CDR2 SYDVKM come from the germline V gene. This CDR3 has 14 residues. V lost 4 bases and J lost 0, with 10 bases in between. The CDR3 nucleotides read TGTGCCAGCAGTTCCGACGGGTCCTCCTACGAGCAGTACTTC. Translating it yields CASSSDGSSYEQYF.

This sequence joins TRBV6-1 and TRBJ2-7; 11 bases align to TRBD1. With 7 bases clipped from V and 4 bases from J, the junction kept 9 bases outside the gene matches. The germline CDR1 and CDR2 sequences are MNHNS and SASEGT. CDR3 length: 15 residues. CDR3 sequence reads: CASTAGTGGRYEQYF. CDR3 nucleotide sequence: TGTGCCAGCACCGCCGGGACAGGGGGAAGGTACGAGCAGTACTTC.

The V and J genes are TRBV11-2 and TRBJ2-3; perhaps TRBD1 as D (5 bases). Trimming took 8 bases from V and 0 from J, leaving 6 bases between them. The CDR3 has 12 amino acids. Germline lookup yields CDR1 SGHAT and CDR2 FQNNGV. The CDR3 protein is CASGASTDTQYF. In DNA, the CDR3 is TGTGCCAGCGGGGCTAGCACAGATACGCAGTATTTT.

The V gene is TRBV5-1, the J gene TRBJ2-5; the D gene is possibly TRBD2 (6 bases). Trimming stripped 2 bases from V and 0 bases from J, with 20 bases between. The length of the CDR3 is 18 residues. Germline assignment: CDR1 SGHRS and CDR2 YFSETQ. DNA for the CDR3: TGCGCCAGCAGCTTAATGGAGGGTAAAACTATACACCAAGAGACCCAGTACTTC. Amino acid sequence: CASSLMEGKTIHQETQYF.

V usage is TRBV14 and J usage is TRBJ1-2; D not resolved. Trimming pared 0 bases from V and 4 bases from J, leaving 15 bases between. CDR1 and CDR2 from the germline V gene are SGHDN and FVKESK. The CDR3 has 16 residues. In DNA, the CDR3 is TGTGCCAGCAGCCAAGATTCATCTACGGCGGCCTATGGCTACACCTTC. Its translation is CASSQDSSTAAYGYTF.

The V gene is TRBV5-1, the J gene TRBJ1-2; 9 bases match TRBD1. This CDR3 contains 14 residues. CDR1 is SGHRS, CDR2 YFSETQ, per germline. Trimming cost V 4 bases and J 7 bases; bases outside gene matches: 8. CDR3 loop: CASSGGQGRLGYTF. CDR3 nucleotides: TGCGCCAGCAGCGGAGGACAGGGGAGGCTTGGCTACACCTTC.

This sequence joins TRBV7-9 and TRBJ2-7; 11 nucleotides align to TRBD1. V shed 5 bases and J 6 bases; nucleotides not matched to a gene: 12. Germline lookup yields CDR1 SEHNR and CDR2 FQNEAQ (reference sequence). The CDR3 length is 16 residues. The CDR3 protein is CASSPSWGTGGFEQYF. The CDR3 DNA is TGTGCCAGCAGCCCCAGTTGGGGGACAGGGGGTTTCGAGCAGTACTTC. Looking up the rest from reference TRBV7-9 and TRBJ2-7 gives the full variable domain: DTGVSQNPRHKITKRGQNVTFRCDPISEHNRLYWYRQTLGQGPEFLTYFQNEAQLEKSRLLSDRFSAERPKGSFSTLEIQRTEQGDSAMYLCASSPSWGTGGFEQYFGPGTRLTVT.

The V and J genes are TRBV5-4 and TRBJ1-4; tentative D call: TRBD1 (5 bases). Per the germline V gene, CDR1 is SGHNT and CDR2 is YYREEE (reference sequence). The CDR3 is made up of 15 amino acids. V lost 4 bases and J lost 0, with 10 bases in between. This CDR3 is CASSSGGATNEKLFF. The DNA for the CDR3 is TGTGCCAGCAGCAGTGGGGGGGCAACTAATGAAAAACTGTTTTTT.

CDR3 nucleotide sequence: TGTGCCAGCAGTGTATCCGAGGGTGAGCAGTTCTTC. Residues: CASSVSEGEQFF. This sequence joins TRBV6-5 and TRBJ2-1; a weak D match, TRBD2 (5 bases). This CDR3 comprises 12 residues. The V end was cut by 5 bases, the J end by 9 bases, with 11 bases between. Germline-derived CDR1 and CDR2 are MNHEY and SVGAGI.

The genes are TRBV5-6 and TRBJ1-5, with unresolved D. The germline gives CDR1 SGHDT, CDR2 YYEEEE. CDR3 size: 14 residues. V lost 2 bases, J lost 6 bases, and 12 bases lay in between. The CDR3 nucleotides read TGTGCCAGCAGCTTTCGGGTTGGGAGTCAGCCCCAGCATTTT. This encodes CASSFRVGSQPQHF.